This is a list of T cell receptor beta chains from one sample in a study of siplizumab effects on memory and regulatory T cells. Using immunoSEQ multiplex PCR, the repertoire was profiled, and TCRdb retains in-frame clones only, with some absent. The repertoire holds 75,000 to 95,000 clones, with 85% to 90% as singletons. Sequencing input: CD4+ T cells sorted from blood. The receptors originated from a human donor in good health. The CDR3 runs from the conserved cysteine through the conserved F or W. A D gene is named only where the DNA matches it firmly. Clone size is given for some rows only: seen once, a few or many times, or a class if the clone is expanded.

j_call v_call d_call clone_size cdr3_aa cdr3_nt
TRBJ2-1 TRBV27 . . CASSPPSAPYNEQFF TGTGCCAGCAGTCCTCCATCGGCGCCCTACAATGAGCAGTTCTTC
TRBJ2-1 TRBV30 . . CAWQVPGRGYNEQFF TGTGCCTGGCAGGTCCCGGGACGGGGATACAATGAGCAGTTCTTC
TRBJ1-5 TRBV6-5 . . CASSRDVNQPQHF TGTGCCAGCAGCCGGGACGTCAATCAGCCCCAGCATTTT
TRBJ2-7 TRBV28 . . CASERQTGEQYF TGTGCCAGCGAGCGGCAAACGGGGGAGCAGTACTTC
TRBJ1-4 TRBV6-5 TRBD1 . CASSYSTGGFNEKLFF TGTGCCAGCAGTTACTCGACAGGGGGCTTTAATGAAAAACTGTTTTTT
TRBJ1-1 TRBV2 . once CASSPPRRGNTEAFF TGTGCCAGCAGTCCTCCCCGGAGGGGGAACACTGAAGCTTTCTTT
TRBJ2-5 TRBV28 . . CASNKAQETQYF TGTGCCAGCAACAAGGCGCAAGAGACCCAGTACTTC
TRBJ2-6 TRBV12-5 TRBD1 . CASGPTSGTGPGANVLTF TGTGCTAGTGGTCCCACCTCCGGGACAGGGCCTGGGGCCAACGTCCTGACTTTC
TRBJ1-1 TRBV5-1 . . CASSGGGVTEAFF TGCGCCAGCTCCGGGGGGGGAGTAACTGAAGCTTTCTTT
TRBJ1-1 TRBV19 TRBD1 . CASRQGRGTEAFF TGTGCCAGCAGACAGGGGAGGGGAACTGAAGCTTTCTTT
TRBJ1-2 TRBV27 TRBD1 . CASSYTGGNGYTF TGTGCCAGCAGTTACACAGGGGGGAATGGCTACACCTTC
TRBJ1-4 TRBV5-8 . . CASNPYSEKLFF TGTGCCAGCAACCCGTATAGTGAAAAACTGTTTTTT
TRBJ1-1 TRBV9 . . CASSGGQGRTEAFF TGTGCCAGCAGCGGCGGTCAGGGACGGACTGAAGCTTTCTTT
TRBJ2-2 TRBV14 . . CASRWTAYTGELFF TGTGCCAGCAGGTGGACGGCTTACACCGGGGAGCTGTTTTTT
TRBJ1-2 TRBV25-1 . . CATHGGAGGYTF TGTGCCACCCATGGGGGGGCGGGTGGCTACACCTTC
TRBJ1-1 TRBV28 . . CASHSNTEAFF TGTGCCAGCCATTCGAACACTGAAGCTTTCTTT
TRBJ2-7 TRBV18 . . CASSYRDLYEQYF TGTGCCAGCTCGTACAGGGACCTCTACGAGCAGTACTTC
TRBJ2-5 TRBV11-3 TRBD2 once CASSLGLLAGGETQYF TGTGCCAGCAGCTTAGGACTTCTAGCGGGTGGTGAGACCCAGTACTTC